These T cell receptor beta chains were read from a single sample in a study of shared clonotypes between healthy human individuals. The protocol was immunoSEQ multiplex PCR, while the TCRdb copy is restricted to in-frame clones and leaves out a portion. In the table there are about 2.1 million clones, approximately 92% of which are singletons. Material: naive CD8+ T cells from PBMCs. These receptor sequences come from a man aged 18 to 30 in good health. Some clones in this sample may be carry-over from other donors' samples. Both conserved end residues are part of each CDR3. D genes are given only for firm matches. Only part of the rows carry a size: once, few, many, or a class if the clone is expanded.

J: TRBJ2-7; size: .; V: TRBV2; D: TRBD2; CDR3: CASSWTSGTYEQYF; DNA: TGTGCCAGTTCATGGACTAGCGGGACTTACGAGCAGTACTTC
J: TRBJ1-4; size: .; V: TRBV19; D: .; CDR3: CATRSGDSRNEKLFF; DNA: TGTGCCACCCGATCGGGAGACAGTCGGAATGAAAAACTGTTTTTT
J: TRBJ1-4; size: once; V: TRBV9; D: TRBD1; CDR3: CASSVGDRTNEKLFF; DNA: TGTGCCAGCAGCGTAGGGGACAGAACTAATGAAAAACTGTTTTTT
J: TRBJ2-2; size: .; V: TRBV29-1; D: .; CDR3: CSVVAGNTGELFF; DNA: TGCAGCGTTGTAGCCGGGAACACCGGGGAGCTGTTTTTT
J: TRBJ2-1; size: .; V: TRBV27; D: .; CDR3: CASSLSGVGSYNEQFF; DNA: TGTGCCAGCAGTTTATCCGGGGTTGGGTCCTACAATGAGCAGTTCTTC
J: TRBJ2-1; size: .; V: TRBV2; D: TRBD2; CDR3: CASSGASGRANEQFF; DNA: TGTGCCAGCAGTGGTGCTAGCGGGAGGGCGAATGAGCAGTTCTTC
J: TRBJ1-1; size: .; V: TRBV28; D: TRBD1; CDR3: CASSHPPGGTEAFF; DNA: TGTGCCAGCAGTCACCCACCAGGGGGCACTGAAGCTTTCTTT
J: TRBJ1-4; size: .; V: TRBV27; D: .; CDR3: CASSFQHEWEANEKLFF; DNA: TGTGCCAGCAGTTTCCAACACGAGTGGGAGGCTAATGAAAAACTGTTTTTT
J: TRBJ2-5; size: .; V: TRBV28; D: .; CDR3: CASSFTPEGHPYF; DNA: TGTGCCAGCAGTTTCACCCCCGAGGGACATCCGTACTTC
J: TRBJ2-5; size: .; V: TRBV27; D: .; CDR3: CASSPLALRGETQYF; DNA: TGTGCCAGCAGCCCTCTAGCGCTAAGGGGGGAGACCCAGTACTTC
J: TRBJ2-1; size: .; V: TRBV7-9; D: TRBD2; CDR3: CASSLAPSGNNEQFF; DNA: TGTGCCAGCAGCTTAGCTCCTAGCGGAAACAATGAGCAGTTCTTC
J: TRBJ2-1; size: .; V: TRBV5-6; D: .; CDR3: CASSLSYPNEQFF; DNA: TGTGCCAGCAGCTTGTCGTACCCCAATGAGCAGTTCTTC
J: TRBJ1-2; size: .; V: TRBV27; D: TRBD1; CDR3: CASPILLNQGAPVGGYTF; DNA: TGTGCCAGTCCTATCCTTCTTAACCAGGGGGCGCCGGTTGGTGGCTACACCTTC
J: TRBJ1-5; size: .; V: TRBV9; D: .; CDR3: CASSVGGEGNQPQHF; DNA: TGTGCCAGCAGCGTAGGGGGAGAGGGCAATCAGCCCCAGCATTTT
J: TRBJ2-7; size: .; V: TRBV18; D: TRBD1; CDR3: CASSPPTGDPYEQYF; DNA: TGTGCCAGCTCACCACCCACAGGGGACCCCTACGAGCAGTACTTC
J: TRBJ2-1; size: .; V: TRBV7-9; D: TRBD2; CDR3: CASSPPLAAYNEQFF; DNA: TGTGCCAGCAGCCCCCCCCTAGCGGCTTACAATGAGCAGTTCTTC
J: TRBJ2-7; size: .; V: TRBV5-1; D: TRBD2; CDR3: CASSLWWEGRYEQYF; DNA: TGCGCCAGCAGCTTGTGGTGGGAGGGCCGGTACGAGCAGTACTTC
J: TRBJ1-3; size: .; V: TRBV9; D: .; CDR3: CASSGTRTTSGNTIYF; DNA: TGTGCCAGCAGCGGGACACGGACAACCTCTGGAAACACCATATATTTT
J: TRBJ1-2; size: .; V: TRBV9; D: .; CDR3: CASSALQGPGGYTF; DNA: TGTGCCAGCAGCGCCCTACAGGGACCGGGAGGCTACACCTTC
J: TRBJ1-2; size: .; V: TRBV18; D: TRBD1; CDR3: CASSPLNLRGPKDYGYTF; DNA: TGTGCCAGCTCACCACTGAATCTCAGGGGGCCTAAAGACTATGGCTACACCTTC
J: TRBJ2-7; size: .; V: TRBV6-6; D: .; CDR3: CASSYTGPEQYF; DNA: TGTGCCAGCAGTTACACAGGTCCCGAGCAGTACTTC
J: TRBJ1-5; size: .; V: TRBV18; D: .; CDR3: CASSPLQGSNQPQHF; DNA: TGTGCCAGCTCACCCCTCCAGGGGAGCAATCAGCCCCAGCATTTT
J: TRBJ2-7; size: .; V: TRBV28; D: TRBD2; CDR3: CASSLVGIPGLAWYEQYF; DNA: TGTGCCAGCAGTTTGGTGGGGATACCGGGACTAGCCTGGTACGAGCAGTACTTC
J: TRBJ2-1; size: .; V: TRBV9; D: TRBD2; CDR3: CASSPSGTTLNEQFF; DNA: TGTGCCAGCAGCCCCTCCGGGACTACCCTCAATGAGCAGTTCTTC
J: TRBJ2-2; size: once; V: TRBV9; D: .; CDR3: CASSLPVPGELFF; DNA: TGTGCCAGCAGCCTGCCGGTTCCCGGGGAGCTGTTTTTT
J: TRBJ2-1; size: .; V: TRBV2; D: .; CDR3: CASSEWQYNEQFF; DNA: TGTGCCAGCAGTGAGTGGCAGTACAATGAGCAGTTCTTC
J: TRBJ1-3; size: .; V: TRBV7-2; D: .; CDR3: CASSLAGFGNTIYF; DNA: TGTGCCAGCAGCTTAGCAGGGTTTGGAAACACCATATATTTT
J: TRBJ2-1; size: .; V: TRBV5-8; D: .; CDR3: CASSLGPTPYNEQFF; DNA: TGTGCCAGCAGCTTGGGTCCGACGCCCTACAATGAGCAGTTCTTC
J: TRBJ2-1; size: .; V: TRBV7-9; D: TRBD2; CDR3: CASSEGGLAGAHEQFF; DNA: TGTGCCAGCAGCGAAGGGGGACTAGCGGGAGCACATGAGCAGTTCTTC
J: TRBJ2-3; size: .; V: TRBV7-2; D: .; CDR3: CASSLVAGDTQYF; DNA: TGTGCCAGCAGCTTAGTCGCGGGCGATACGCAGTATTTT
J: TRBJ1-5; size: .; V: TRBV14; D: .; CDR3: CASSPRGMGPNQPQHF; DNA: TGTGCCAGCAGCCCCAGGGGTATGGGGCCCAATCAGCCCCAGCATTTT
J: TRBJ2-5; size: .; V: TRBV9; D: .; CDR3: CASIPLGLQETQYF; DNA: TGTGCCAGCATTCCTTTGGGGTTACAAGAGACCCAGTACTTC
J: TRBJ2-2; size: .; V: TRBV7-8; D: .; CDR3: CASSLFAGAGELFF; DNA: TGTGCCAGCAGCTTATTCGCAGGCGCCGGGGAGCTGTTTTTT
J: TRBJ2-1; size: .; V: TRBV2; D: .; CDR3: CASSGVYSGNEQFF; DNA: TGTGCCAGCAGTGGGGTCTATAGCGGCAATGAGCAGTTCTTC
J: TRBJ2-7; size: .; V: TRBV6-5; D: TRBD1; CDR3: CATGTGDSYEQYF; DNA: TGTGCCACCGGGACAGGGGATTCTTACGAGCAGTACTTC
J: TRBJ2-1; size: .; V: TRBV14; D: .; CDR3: CASSQDRRREQFF; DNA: TGTGCCAGCAGCCAAGATAGGCGACGGGAGCAGTTCTTC
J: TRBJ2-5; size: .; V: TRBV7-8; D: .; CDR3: CASSSRVLQETQYF; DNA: TGTGCCAGCAGCTCCCGAGTCCTTCAAGAGACCCAGTACTTC
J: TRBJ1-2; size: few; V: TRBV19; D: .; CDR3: CASETTYGYTF; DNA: TGTGCCAGTGAAACTACCTATGGCTACACCTTC
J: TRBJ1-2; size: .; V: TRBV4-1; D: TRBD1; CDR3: CASSQAEDRVNGYTF; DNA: TGCGCCAGCAGCCAAGCCGAGGACAGGGTTAATGGCTACACCTTC
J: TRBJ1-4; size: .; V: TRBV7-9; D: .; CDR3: CASSNRQDVNEKLFF; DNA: TGTGCCAGCAGCAACCGACAGGACGTTAATGAAAAACTGTTTTTT